What follows are 14 T cell receptor beta chains derived from one specimen sequenced in a study of blood T cell repertoires in COVID-19. Assay: immunoSEQ multiplex PCR; the TCRdb copy retains only in-frame clones and omits some. In the table there are approximately 500,000 clones, approximately 83% of which are singletons. The sequenced material came from peripheral blood. The receptors shown here come from a human donor in a cohort sampled during active COVID-19.

The chain has TRBV2 and TRBJ1-6; 7 nucleotides match TRBD1. Trimming removed 2 bases from V and 7 bases from J; junction bases left unmatched: 8. This CDR3 comprises 16 residues. Germline lookup yields CDR1 SNHLY and CDR2 FYNNEI. Here the CDR3 reads CASSERQTGTNSPLHF. The CDR3 nucleotides are TGTGCCAGCAGTGAACGCCAGACAGGGACCAATTCACCCCTCCACTTT.

The chain recombines TRBV4-2 with TRBJ2-1, with TRBD1 identical over 10 bases. The V gene's germline CDR1 is LGHNA and CDR2 YNFKEQ. Trimming at V came to 2 bases and at J to 4 bases, leaving 8 bases not matched to a gene. The length of the CDR3 is 17 residues. In nucleotides, the CDR3 is TGTGCCAGCAGCCAACCGGGGAGACAGGGGGCTTACAATGAGCAGTTCTTC. Amino acids: CASSQPGRQGAYNEQFF.

This chain uses TRBV4-1 with TRBJ2-3, with 11 bases matching TRBD2. Germline V lookup: CDR1 MGHRA, CDR2 YSYEKL. The CDR3 is 18 residues long. With V trimmed by 3 bases and J by 2 bases, 10 bases remained unmatched. The DNA of the CDR3 is TGCGCCAGCAGCCAGAGAGGGGGACTAGCGGAAATCACAGATACGCAGTATTTT. Its protein product is CASSQRGGLAEITDTQYF.

This chain links TRBV30 with TRBJ1-3; D is ambiguous. The CDR3 is made up of 16 amino acids. V was pared by 4 bases and J by 0 bases, with 16 bases between. In germline, CDR1 is GTSNPN, CDR2 SVGIG (reference sequence). Here the CDR3 DNA reads TGTGCCTGGACTGGAGGGTTACCCGGCTCTGGAAACACCATATATTTT. Translation: CAWTGGLPGSGNTIYF.

The chain uses TRBV18 and TRBJ2-7, with 8 bases that match TRBD2. This CDR3 has 13 residues. CDR1 and CDR2 from the germline V gene are KGHSH and LQKENI. V trimming: 3 bases; J trimming: 3 bases; junction bases outside the gene matches: 1. This CDR3 is CASSPGGDYEQYF. The CDR3 DNA follows: TGTGCCAGCTCACCCGGGGGGGACTACGAGCAGTACTTC. Full variable domain (rest looked up from reference TRBV18 and TRBJ2-7): NAGVMQNPRHLVRRRGQEARLRCSPMKGHSHVYWYRQLPEEGLKFMVYLQKENIIDESGMPKERFSAEFPKEGPSILRIQQVVRGDSAAYFCASSPGGDYEQYFGPGTRLTVT.

V usage is TRBV3-1 (or the pseudogene TRBV3-2) and J usage is TRBJ2-7; 14 nucleotides match TRBD2. CDR3 length: 16 residues. Germline CDR1 reads LGHDT; CDR2 reads YNNKEL (reference sequence). The V and J ends lost 6 bases and 4 bases, in that order; junction bases with no gene match: 8. This CDR3 is CASSRGLAGGVYEQYF. The CDR3 region has the DNA TGTGCCAGCAGTCGAGGACTAGCGGGAGGTGTTTACGAGCAGTACTTC.

The chain joins TRBV15 to TRBJ2-7; 9 nucleotides match TRBD2. The CDR3 extends over 15 amino acids. Trimming removed 5 bases from V and 4 bases from J; junction bases left unmatched: 9. Germline V gene lookup returns CDR1 LNHNV and CDR2 YYDKDF (reference sequence). The CDR3: CATSPRGLASYEQYF. Here the CDR3 DNA reads TGTGCCACCAGCCCCAGAGGACTAGCGTCTTACGAGCAGTACTTC.

The rearrangement links TRBV20-1 to TRBJ1-5; 7 bases fit TRBD1. CDR1 is DFQATT, CDR2 SNEGSKA, per germline (reference sequence). The V segment lost 3 bases and the J segment 6 bases; nucleotides outside the gene matches: 5. This CDR3 region has 13 residues. The CDR3 nucleotides read TGCAGTGCTAGTTCAGGGGGAGTTCAGCCCCAGCATTTT. Translation gives CSASSGGVQPQHF.

The chain uses TRBV2 and TRBJ2-7; 8 positions match TRBD2. After removal of 2 bases from V and 5 bases from J, the junction contained 5 bases not matched to a gene. The CDR3 loop spans 14 amino acids. Germline lookup yields CDR1 SNHLY and CDR2 FYNNEI. CDR3 nucleotide sequence: TGTGCCAGCAGTGAACGGAGCGGGAGCGACGAGCAGTACTTC. Its translation: CASSERSGSDEQYF.

The chain couples TRBV9 to TRBJ2-4; a weak D match, TRBD2 (5 bases). The CDR3 runs to 15 residues. The V end was cut by 4 bases, the J end by 7 bases, with 18 bases between. Germline loops: CDR1 SGDLS, CDR2 YYNGEE. CDR3 bases: TGTGCCAGCAGCCCAAGAGAGGGTGCGGGTAACATTCAGTACTTC. Translating it yields CASSPREGAGNIQYF.

This clone was recorded many times. The V and J genes are TRBV27 and TRBJ1-2, with TRBD1 identical over 9 bases. Trimming removed 6 bases from V and 2 bases from J; junction bases left unmatched: 7. This CDR3 has 15 amino acids. The germline V gene encodes CDR1 MNHEY and CDR2 SMNVEV (reference sequence). The CDR3 loop is CASRVGQGRNYGYTF. As DNA, the CDR3 is TGTGCCAGCAGGGTCGGACAGGGGAGGAACTATGGCTACACCTTC.

The table lists this clone with a count of one. The V and J genes are TRBV5-6 and TRBJ1-6, with D perhaps matching TRBD1 (5 bases). With 4 bases removed from V and 7 bases from J, the gap between germline ends came to 12 bases. This CDR3 has 14 amino acids. Germline V lookup: CDR1 SGHDT, CDR2 YYEEEE. In DNA, the CDR3 is TGTGCCAGCAGCCGCCGGGGGGGGAATTCACCCCTCCACTTT. Its translation is CASSRRGGNSPLHF.

This chain uses TRBV5-6 with TRBJ1-3; perhaps TRBD1 as D (5 bases). Germline-derived CDR1 and CDR2 are SGHDT and YYEEEE. The germline V and J ends were trimmed by 4 bases and 8 bases, with 16 bases remaining between them. This CDR3 has 14 amino acids. The CDR3 nucleotides read TGTGCCAGCAGCACGACAGAGAGGATTCACACCATATATTTT. Translated, it gives CASSTTERIHTIYF.

The rearrangement uses TRBV27 and TRBJ2-7; no clear D gene. Germline V gives CDR1 MNHEY, CDR2 SMNVEV (reference sequence). CDR3 length equals 18 residues. V lost 3 bases and J lost 3, with 24 bases in between. The CDR3 sequence: CASSFRIRDTGYVYEQYF. CDR3 bases: TGTGCCAGCAGTTTCCGGATTAGAGATACCGGGTACGTCTACGAGCAGTACTTC.